This T cell receptor beta chain was identified during a study of tumor T cells in aggressive B-cell lymphoma. Sequenced by immunoSEQ multiplex PCR; TCRdb stores in-frame clones only, minus some. The sample includes approximately 5,300 clones, roughly 87% of them seen just once. There are 13 residues in the CDR3. V was shortened by 5 bases and J by 1 base, with 9 bases between the two germline ends. Germline V gene lookup returns CDR1 SGHTA and CDR2 FQGTGA. V usage is TRBV7-3 and J usage is TRBJ2-7; D ambiguous. The TCR sequence derives from an adult with diffuse large B cell lymphoma. Sequenced input: tumor tissue. The CDR3 nucleotides are TGTGCCAGCAGCCCGAGCGATTCCTACGAGCAGTACTTC. Encoded protein: CASSPSDSYEQYF.